The 5 T cell receptor beta chains presented below share a single source sample, sequenced in a study of cytomegalovirus exposure and HLA in healthy donors. This PCR relied on a set of 60 Vbeta primers and 13 Jbeta primers. This table comes from immunoSEQ multiplex PCR, and its TCRdb copy is limited to in-frame clones, with some not included. Here the sample spans some 160,000 clones, around 80% being singletons. What was sequenced was PBMCs. These receptor sequences come from a man aged 35-49 years in good health and CMV-seronegative.

The count of this clone is one. The genes are TRBV18 and TRBJ2-5, with D possibly being TRBD2 (6 bases). The CDR3 covers 14 residues. CDR1 and CDR2 from the germline V gene are KGHSH and LQKENI. The ends were cut back, 2 bases at V and 5 bases at J, with 12 bases in the middle. CDR3 sequence reads: CASSPWGDSETQYF. The CDR3 nucleotides read TGTGCCAGCTCACCATGGGGGGACTCGGAGACCCAGTACTTC.

This clone was seen a few times. CDR3 loop: CASSLNRDTEAFF. The CDR3 bases are TGTGCCAGCAGCTTAAACAGGGACACTGAAGCTTTCTTT. This chain joins TRBV7-9 and TRBJ1-1, with D possibly matching TRBD1 (6 bases). CDR1 SEHNR and CDR2 FQNEAQ come from the germline V gene (reference sequence). Trimming stripped 2 bases from V and 3 bases from J, with 7 bases between. CDR3 length: 13 amino acids.

V is TRBV11-3 and J is TRBJ2-3; 7 bases line up with TRBD2. The trim removed 1 base at V and 3 bases at J, leaving 7 bases unmatched. Germline values: CDR1 SGHNT, CDR2 YENEEA. This CDR3 contains 16 residues. This CDR3 reads CASSLGGGSGTDTQYF. The CDR3 DNA is TGTGCCAGCAGCTTAGGAGGCGGGAGTGGAACAGATACGCAGTATTTT.

The chain joins TRBV7-9 to TRBJ2-1; D possibly corresponds to TRBD1 (6 bases). Deletions cut 4 bases from V and 6 bases from J, with 7 bases between. Per the germline V gene, CDR1 is SEHNR and CDR2 is FQNEAQ (reference sequence). The CDR3 totals 12 residues. CDR3 loop: CASSSQGNEQFF. CDR3 DNA sequence: TGTGCCAGCAGCTCACAGGGCAATGAGCAGTTCTTC. Variable domain in full (rest from reference TRBV7-9 and TRBJ2-1): DTGVSQNPRHKITKRGQNVTFRCDPISEHNRLYWYRQTLGQGPEFLTYFQNEAQLEKSRLLSDRFSAERPKGSFSTLEIQRTEQGDSAMYLCASSSQGNEQFFGPGTRLTVL.

V usage is TRBV29-1 and J usage is TRBJ2-5, with TRBD1 matching 7 bases. This CDR3 comprises 12 residues. Germline-derived CDR1 and CDR2 are SQVTM and ANQGSEA. The ends lost 4 bases at V and 4 bases at J; junction bases unmatched: 3. The CDR3 here is CSVAGTVETQYF. Written as DNA, the CDR3 is TGCAGCGTTGCCGGGACAGTAGAGACCCAGTACTTC.